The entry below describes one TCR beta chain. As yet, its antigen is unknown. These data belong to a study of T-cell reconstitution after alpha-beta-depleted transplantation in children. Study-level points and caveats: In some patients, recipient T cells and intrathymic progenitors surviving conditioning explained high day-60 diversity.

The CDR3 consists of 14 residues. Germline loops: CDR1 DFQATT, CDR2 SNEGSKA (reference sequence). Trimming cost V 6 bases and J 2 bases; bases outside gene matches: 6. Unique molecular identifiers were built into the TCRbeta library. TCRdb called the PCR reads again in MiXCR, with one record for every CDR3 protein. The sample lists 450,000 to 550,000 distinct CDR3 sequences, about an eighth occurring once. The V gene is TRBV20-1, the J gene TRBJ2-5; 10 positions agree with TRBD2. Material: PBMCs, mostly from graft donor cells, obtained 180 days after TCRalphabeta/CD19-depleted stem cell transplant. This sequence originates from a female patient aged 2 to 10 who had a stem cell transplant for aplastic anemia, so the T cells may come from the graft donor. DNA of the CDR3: TGCAGTGCACAGACTAGCGGGTTACAAGAGACCCAGTACTTC. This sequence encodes CSAQTSGLQETQYF.